This TCR beta chain was recorded in a study of blood T cell repertoires in COVID-19. Whole-study context: Researchers got acute and convalescent COVID-19 samples from the United States, Italy and Spain. The cDNA or gDNA used as material had been derived from T cells, B-cell-depleted T cells, or PBMCs.

Original methodology: Estimates of nucleated cell counts were drawn from the amplification of reference gene primers. Method: immunoSEQ multiplex PCR; TCRdb's copy keeps in-frame clones and lacks some. V, J and clone size reflect that table, while D and trimming were determined from the DNA. The sample has roughly 190,000 clones; less than 80% are singletons. The CDR3 sequence is 15 residues long. The source is a woman aged 45-60 years with acute or convalescent COVID-19. The material sequenced was peripheral blood. This chain joins TRBV12-2 and TRBJ1-4; the table's D call TRBD1 went unverified against the DNA. TRBV12-2 is a pseudogene segment. CDR3 sequence: CASRFYGQGGEKLFF. For the CDR3, the DNA is TGTGCAAGTCGCTTCTACGGACAGGGGGGTGAAAAACTGTTTTTT.